This T cell receptor (beta chain) was identified in a study of Ad26.COV2.S vaccination and SARS-CoV-2 variants. On the study more broadly: Enrollment placed the donor in the COV1001 Ad26.COV2.S trial arm. Ad26.COV2.S given intramuscularly, once or twice 56 days apart.

The CDR3 is 13 residues long. The germline gives CDR1 SNHLY, CDR2 FYNNEI. Trimming cost V 7 bases and J 3 bases, with 10 bases left between them. Notes on this clone: The antigen is unknown.

Treatment denoted: around 19 received Ad26.COV2.S at low or high dose, single or two shots; about 5 received placebo; per-sample allocation not given. Vaccine and placebo recipients were sampled on day 63 after the first injection. Ad26.COV2.S expressed prefusion-stabilized spike from the original Wuhan strain. General study findings and limits: Vaccine recipients surpassed placebo recipients in spike-specific TCR breadth.

Generated by immunoSEQ multiplex PCR, the TCRdb table keeps only in-frame clones and is missing some. The repertoire consists of some 250,000 clones, with 88% occurring once and the leading ten covering about 10%. The sequencing used peripheral blood, collected in a trial of Ad26.COV2.S vaccine versus placebo. The chain couples TRBV2 to TRBJ1-5; D is undetermined. The receptor was derived from a person aged 18-60 years who received the Ad26.COV2.S COVID-19 vaccine or a placebo. CDR3 sequence: CASILRLNQPQHF. In nucleotides, the CDR3 is TGTGCCAGCATCTTACGCCTCAATCAGCCCCAGCATTTT.